The 14 T cell receptor beta chains reported below all come from one sample, sequenced in a study of monozygotic twins with inflammatory bowel disease. TCRdb reprocessed the 5' RACE reads, keeping one entry per CDR3 protein, no DNA. The sample data list 300,000 to 400,000 distinct CDR3 sequences. What was sequenced was blood. These receptors originate from a human donor with ulcerative colitis or Crohn's disease, or a healthy co-twin of an affected twin (not recorded which).

The J gene is TRBJ2-3, the V gene TRBV7-3; no DNA is available, so the TRBD2 call from TCRdb remains unchecked. Looked up from germline, CDR1 is SGHTA and CDR2 is FQGTGA. CDR3 length equals 15 residues. CDR3 protein: CASSLGGKSADTQYF.

The chain couples TRBV5-1 to TRBJ2-3; there is no DNA to check the TCRdb D call of TRBD2. Per germline, CDR1 SGHRS and CDR2 YFSETQ. The CDR3 is made up of 16 amino acids. CDR3 residues: CASNSVTGGLTDTQYF.

This rearrangement joins TRBV19 to TRBJ2-2; the TRBD1 assignment by TCRdb is unverifiable without DNA. CDR1 LNHDA and CDR2 SQIVND come from the germline V gene (reference sequence). This CDR3 has 13 amino acids. The CDR3 sequence: CASSPGGAGELFF. Drawing the rest from reference TRBV19 and TRBJ2-2, the complete variable domain is DGGITQSPKYLFRKEGQNVTLSCEQNLNHDAMYWYRQDPGQGLRLIYYSQIVNDFQKGDIAEGYSVSREKKESFPLTVTSAQKNPTAFYLCASSPGGAGELFFGEGSRLTVL.

The chain has TRBV4-1 and TRBJ1-2; there is no DNA to check the TCRdb D call of TRBD1. CDR1 MGHRA and CDR2 YSYEKL come from the germline V gene. This CDR3 comprises 15 residues. The CDR3: CASSQDLTGGNGYTF.

The chain carries TRBV20-1 and TRBJ2-3; checking the TCRdb D call of TRBD1 is not possible without DNA. The CDR3 has 17 amino acids. Per the germline V gene, CDR1 is DFQATT and CDR2 is SNEGSKA (reference sequence). The CDR3: CSAGGSGAPGGTDTQYF.

The gene calls are TRBV3-1 and TRBJ1-2; the TRBD1 assignment by TCRdb is unverifiable without DNA. CDR3 size: 14 residues. CDR1 and CDR2 from the germline V gene are LGHDT and YNNKEL (reference sequence). The CDR3 loop is CASSQVAGGDGYTF.

The V gene is TRBV4-1, the J gene TRBJ2-1. CDR3 size: 15 residues. Per the germline V gene, CDR1 is MGHRA and CDR2 is YSYEKL. CDR3 loop: CASTSIPNSEDEQFF.

The chain links TRBV20-1 to TRBJ1-4. Germline V gives CDR1 DFQATT, CDR2 SNEGSKA (reference sequence). The CDR3 spans 15 residues. CDR3 residues: CSARDMDQLNEKLFF.

The chain carries TRBV21-1 and TRBJ1-3; TCRdb lists TRBD1, though no DNA is available to test this call. TRBV21-1 constitutes a pseudogene. The CDR3 loop spans 16 amino acids. This chain's CDR3 is CASSSDMGTAGNTIYF.

CDR3 residues: CASSVGQGGVDEQFF. V and J are TRBV5-1 and TRBJ2-1; without DNA, the TCRdb call of TRBD1 cannot be checked. The CDR3 spans 15 residues. The germline CDR1 and CDR2 sequences are SGHRS and YFSETQ.

This chain's CDR3 is CASSSLRAAYGYTF. The V call is TRBV7-8, the J call TRBJ1-2. Looked up from germline, CDR1 is SGHVS and CDR2 is FQNEAQ. This CDR3 contains 14 residues. The full variable domain, completed using reference TRBV7-8 and TRBJ1-2, is GAGVSQSPRYKVAKRGQDVALRCDPISGHVSLFWYQQALGQGPEFLTYFQNEAQLDKSGLPSDRFFAERPEGSVSTLKIQRTQQEDSAVYLCASSSLRAAYGYTFGSGTRLTVV.

The gene calls are TRBV12-3 or TRBV12-4 and TRBJ2-1; TCRdb designates TRBD2, a call that cannot be tested without DNA. The CDR3 length is 12 residues. The CDR3 region is CASSLLFGRQFF.

V usage is TRBV5-1 and J usage is TRBJ1-1; without DNA, the TCRdb call of TRBD1 cannot be checked. The CDR3 is 13 amino acids. The germline gives CDR1 SGHRS, CDR2 YFSETQ. The CDR3 loop is CASSSGQGPEAFF.

The V gene is TRBV9, the J gene TRBJ2-5; TCRdb gives TRBD2 as the D gene, but with no DNA this cannot be confirmed. This CDR3 is built from 15 residues. Germline V gene sequence: CDR1 SGDLS, CDR2 YYNGEE. The CDR3 is CASSVLGVGGETQYF.